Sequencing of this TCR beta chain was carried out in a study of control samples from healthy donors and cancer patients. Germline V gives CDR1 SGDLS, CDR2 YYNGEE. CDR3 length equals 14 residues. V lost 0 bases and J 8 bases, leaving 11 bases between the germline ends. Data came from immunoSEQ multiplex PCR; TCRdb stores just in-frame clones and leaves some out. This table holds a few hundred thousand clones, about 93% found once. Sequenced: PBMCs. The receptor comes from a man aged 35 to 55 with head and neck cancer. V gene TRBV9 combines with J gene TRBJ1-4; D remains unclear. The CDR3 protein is CASSVAWGGEKLFF. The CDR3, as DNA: TGTGCCAGCAGCGTAGCGTGGGGTGGCGAAAAACTGTTTTTT.